A single sample gave rise to the 5 T cell receptor beta chains below, sequenced in a study of regulatory T cells in long-lasting Graves disease. CDR3 regions were amplified by Arm-PCR using iRepertoire HTBI primers to build TCR beta libraries. MiXCR, run by TCRdb on the multiplex PCR reads, gives a single entry per CDR3 protein. The data contain 550,000 to 600,000 distinct CDR3 sequences, roughly 16% of them seen just once; the ten biggest clones take up 12%. Stated time point: newly diagnosed GD, antithyroid drugs for less than 3 months. Following extraction of RNA from PBMCs, that RNA was used to make the TCR library. This sample also appeared in a second study, on T cells in Graves' hyperthyroidism and ophthalmopathy.

This material consisted of peripheral blood mononuclear cells (PBMCs), taken at new diagnosis, from a patient treated with antithyroid drugs. All receptors come from a man aged 18 to 29 with Graves disease.

Only a few counts were recorded for this clonotype. CDR3 bases: TGTGCCAGCACCGTCTCATCCGGGGGCCATGGCTACACCTTC. Translated: CASTVSSGGHGYTF. This chain joins TRBV9 and TRBJ1-2, with D maybe TRBD1 (6 bases). Germline V gene data show CDR1 as SGDLS and CDR2 as YYNGEE. There are 14 residues in the CDR3. The V end lost 6 bases, the J end lost 6 bases, and 18 bases lay between the germline ends. Drawing the rest from reference TRBV9 and TRBJ1-2, the complete variable domain is DSGVTQTPKHLITATGQRVTLRCSPRSGDLSVYWYQQSLDQGLQFLIQYYNGEERAKGNILERFSAQQFPDLHSELNLSSLELGDSALYFCASTVSSGGHGYTFGSGTRLTVV.

Only a few counts were recorded for this clonotype. The V call is TRBV5-1, the J call TRBJ1-5, with a weak D call TRBD1 (6 bases). The CDR3 runs 17 residues. CDR1 is SGHRS and CDR2 is YFSETQ in the germline V gene. Trimming took 3 bases from V and 0 from J, leaving 16 bases between them. CDR3 protein: CASSSLVEGDSNQPQHF. The CDR3, as DNA: TGCGCCAGCAGCTCCCTTGTGGAGGGGGATAGCAATCAGCCCCAGCATTTT.

This clonotype was seen a few times. This chain uses TRBV15 with TRBJ2-1; 10 nucleotides line up with TRBD2. The CDR3 is made up of 12 amino acids. V shed 5 bases, J shed 12 bases, and the junction held 4 bases outside the gene matches. The germline CDR1 and CDR2 sequences are LNHNV and YYDKDF (reference sequence). The chain's CDR3 is CATSLIAGGQFF. The CDR3, as DNA: TGTGCCACCAGCTTAATAGCGGGAGGGCAGTTCTTC.

J is TRBJ1-1 and V is TRBV20-1; D gene ambiguous. This CDR3 has 14 residues. V gave up 4 bases and J gave up 0 bases, with 12 bases separating them. Per germline, CDR1 DFQATT and CDR2 SNEGSKA (reference sequence). CDR3 sequence: CSANEGNMNTEAFF. The CDR3 coding sequence is TGCAGTGCTAATGAAGGGAACATGAACACTGAAGCTTTCTTT.

The J gene is TRBJ1-2, the V gene TRBV15; D may be TRBD1 (6 bases). CDR3 size: 15 residues. Germline lookup yields CDR1 LNHNV and CDR2 YYDKDF (reference sequence). Between the trimmed V and J ends, which lost 0 bases and 7 bases, there was a span of 15 bases. CDR3 loop: CATSRDRTKGGGYTF. The CDR3 coding sequence is TGTGCCACCAGCAGAGATCGTACTAAGGGGGGTGGCTACACCTTC.